The present T cell receptor beta chain was sequenced within a study of T cells in Graves' hyperthyroidism and ophthalmopathy. As for the study in general: At the time of initial diagnosis and before any treatment, peripheral blood was collected.

As for this clonotype: A much larger clonotype is one base distant, so this may be a read error. Likely a read error: the CDR3 ends without its conserved phenylalanine or tryptophan.

V lost 8 bases and J lost 3, with 11 bases in between. Germline CDR1 and CDR2: SGHAT and FQNNGV. CDR3 length: 12 residues. RNA transcripts were the template for amplifying TCR beta CDR3 regions. A first-round RT-PCR of the TCR CDR3 used the HTBI primer set. TCRdb redid the calling of the multiplex PCR reads with MiXCR, one entry per CDR3 protein. The repertoire holds around 370,000 distinct CDR3 sequences, about 18% seen once, with 35% to 45% in the top ten. This sequence originates from a man younger than 35 with Graves' ophthalmopathy. Sequencing used blood. This chain uses TRBV11-2 with TRBJ2-7; D gene uncertain. The CDR3 region is CASADNYYEQYL. The CDR3 nucleotides are TGTGCCAGCGCCGACAATTACTACGAGCAGTACCTC.